This TCR beta chain was sequenced for a study of monozygotic twins with inflammatory bowel disease. TCRdb reprocessed the 5' RACE reads, with one entry per CDR3 protein and no DNA. The table gives over 350,000 distinct CDR3 sequences; the top ten clones make up just over 2.5% of it. This CDR3 spans 14 amino acids. Germline loops: CDR1 SGHDN, CDR2 FVKESK. This clonotype was obtained from a human donor with ulcerative colitis or Crohn's disease, or a healthy co-twin of an affected twin (not recorded which). The sample comprised blood. This chain uses TRBV14 with TRBJ2-5; TCRdb proposes TRBD1, but this gene call is untestable without DNA. This CDR3 is CASSRLTGWETQYF.